This is a list of T cell receptor beta chains from one sample in a study of blood T cell repertoires in COVID-19. TCRdb keeps only in-frame clones here, not all; method: immunoSEQ multiplex PCR. The data contain about 190,000 clones, approximately 88% of them singletons. What was sequenced was peripheral blood. The receptors come from a woman in her twenties or thirties with acute or convalescent COVID-19. Each CDR3 is given with its conserved first and last residue. Fields, in order: J gene, CDR3 length, V gene, clone size, D gene, CDR3 DNA, CDR3 protein. A D gene is named only where the DNA matches it firmly. The listing skips clone size in some rows; elsewhere it reads once, few, many or a size class.

>TRBJ1-1|15|TRBV9|-|TRBD1
TGTGCCAGCAGCGAGTTACAGGGGCGCGGCACTGAAGCTTTCTTT
CASSELQGRGTEAFF
>TRBJ2-3|14|TRBV28|-|-
TGTGCCAGCACACCTGCGGGGTCTACAGATACGCAGTATTTT
CASTPAGSTDTQYF
>TRBJ1-5|18|TRBV28|-|TRBD1
TGTGCCAGCAGTCCAACGACAGGGCTTGGGGATACCAATCAGCCCCAGCATTTT
CASSPTTGLGDTNQPQHF
>TRBJ2-2|15|TRBV12-1|-|-
TGTGCCAGCAGCTTTAGTCCGGGGAACACCGGGGAGCTGTTTTTT
CASSFSPGNTGELFF
>TRBJ2-6|16|TRBV13|-|-
TGTGCCAGCAGCCCGTCGGGAGAGGCTGGGGCCAACGTCCTGACTTTC
CASSPSGEAGANVLTF
>TRBJ2-7|12|TRBV28|-|TRBD1
TGTGCCAGCGGACAGGGCTCCTACGAGCAGTACTTC
CASGQGSYEQYF
>TRBJ1-2|14|TRBV9|-|TRBD1
TGTGCCAGCAGCCCGGGACAGGGTTGGTATGGCTACACCTTC
CASSPGQGWYGYTF
>TRBJ2-1|16|TRBV6-1|-|-
TGTGCCAGCAGTGAAGGCCTAGCTTTACACTACAATGAGCAGTTCTTC
CASSEGLALHYNEQFF
>TRBJ2-7|15|TRBV9|-|TRBD2
TGTGCCAGCAGCGTTGGCGGGACTAGATTCTACGAGCAGTACTTC
CASSVGGTRFYEQYF
>TRBJ2-5|13|TRBV4-1|once|-
TGCGCCAGCAGTCTCGGACAGAAAGAGACCCAGTACTTC
CASSLGQKETQYF
>TRBJ1-1|15|TRBV25-1|-|-
TGTGCCAGCAGTGAATACGGGGGTGGTAACACTGAAGCTTTCTTT
CASSEYGGGNTEAFF
>TRBJ2-5|13|TRBV12-3/TRBV12-4|-|-
TGTGCCAGCAATCTAGCCGGGCAAGAGACCCAGTACTTC
CASNLAGQETQYF
>TRBJ1-4|15|TRBV28|-|TRBD1
TGTGCCAGCACCCCCACCCAGGGGGTAGGTGAAAAACTGTTTTTT
CASTPTQGVGEKLFF
>TRBJ1-1|16|TRBV5-6|few|-
TGTGCCAGCAGGCGCGCCGGGACATATAAGAACACTGAAGCTTTCTTT
CASRRAGTYKNTEAFF
>TRBJ2-7|10|TRBV24-1|-|-
TGTGCCACCAGTGATTCACACCGGGACTTC
CATSDSHRDF
>TRBJ2-1|16|TRBV27|-|-
TGTGCCAGCAGTTTAAGTGGGGGGATATTAATGGATGAGCAGTTCTTC
CASSLSGGILMDEQFF
>TRBJ2-2|14|TRBV15|-|-
TGTGCCACCAGCAGAGATCCCTTCGCCGGGGAGCTGTTTTTT
CATSRDPFAGELFF
>TRBJ1-1|14|TRBV30|-|-
TGTGCCTGGAGTGTACCAGGTATGGGCACTGAAGCTTTCTTT
CAWSVPGMGTEAFF
>TRBJ1-1|13|TRBV2|-|-
TGTGCCAGCAGCGGACAGTCGAACACTGAAGCTTTCTTT
CASSGQSNTEAFF
>TRBJ2-3|12|TRBV12-3/TRBV12-4|-|-
TGTGCCAGCGCCTTAGGGGAAGATACGCAGTATTTT
CASALGEDTQYF
>TRBJ1-5|15|TRBV19|few|-
TGTGCCAGTAGTGGTAGTAGGGGCACAAGTCAGCCCCAGCATTTT
CASSGSRGTSQPQHF
>TRBJ2-4|13|TRBV12-3/TRBV12-4|-|-
TGTGCCAGCAGCTCTAGGGCCAAAAACATTCAGTACTTC
CASSSRAKNIQYF
>TRBJ2-2|16|TRBV5-4|once|-
TGTGCCAGCAGCTCCGGACTATCCGCGAACACCGGGGAGCTGTTTTTT
CASSSGLSANTGELFF
>TRBJ2-7|15|TRBV9|-|TRBD2
TGTGCCAGCGCTCCTAGGGGCGGGAGCTCCTACGAGCAGTACTTC
CASAPRGGSSYEQYF
>TRBJ2-1|13|TRBV4-2|once|-
TGTGCCAGCAGCCAAGGTCTAGGCAATGAGCAGTTCTTC
CASSQGLGNEQFF
>TRBJ1-1|13|TRBV11-2|-|-
TGTGCCAGCAGCTCGGACTCCGAAGAAGGAGCTTTCTTT
CASSSDSEEGAFF
>TRBJ2-2|14|TRBV3-1/TRBV3-2|-|TRBD2
TGTGCCAGCAGCCAGGAAGCTAGCGGGAGGGCCTTGTTTTTT
CASSQEASGRALFF
>TRBJ1-4|13|TRBV7-9|-|-
TGTGCCAGCAGCCTGGGCGGGCCCGAAAAACTGTTTTTT
CASSLGGPEKLFF
>TRBJ2-2|16|TRBV9|-|TRBD2
TGTGCCAGCAGTGGGATTAGCGGGGCGAACACCGGGGAGCTGTTTTTT
CASSGISGANTGELFF
>TRBJ2-7|12|TRBV12-3/TRBV12-4|-|-
TGTGCCAGCAGACTAGGCTCGGGTGAGCAGTACTTC
CASRLGSGEQYF
>TRBJ1-4|15|TRBV3-1/TRBV3-2|-|-
TGTGCCAGCAGCCAAGCCCGGGGGACCAATGAAAAACTGTTTTTT
CASSQARGTNEKLFF
>TRBJ2-3|14|TRBV5-4|-|TRBD2
TGTGCCAGCAGCCGTAGCGGGAGCACAGATACGCAGTATTTT
CASSRSGSTDTQYF
>TRBJ2-3|15|TRBV5-1|-|TRBD1
TGCGCCAGCAGCTTGGACGGGACAGGTGAGGATACGCAGTATTTT
CASSLDGTGEDTQYF
>TRBJ1-4|13|TRBV5-4|-|-
TGTGCCAGCAGCCCTGAGGACAGCGAAAAACTGTTTTTT
CASSPEDSEKLFF
>TRBJ2-7|14|TRBV27|-|TRBD2
TGTGCCAGCAGTTTGGGAGCGGGAGACTACGAGCAGTACTTC
CASSLGAGDYEQYF
>TRBJ1-5|15|TRBV4-1|-|-
TGCGCCAGCAGCCAAGACAGTGTGGGCAATCAGCCCCAGCATTTT
CASSQDSVGNQPQHF
>TRBJ2-3|17|TRBV7-9|-|-
TGTGCCAGCAGCTTAGGCTACCGGGACTCTAGCACAGATACGCAGTATTTT
CASSLGYRDSSTDTQYF
>TRBJ2-3|11|TRBV7-9|-|-
TGTGCCAGCAGCTTAGCTTCTGCGCAGTATTTT
CASSLASAQYF
>TRBJ1-5|13|TRBV6-5|-|TRBD1
TGTGCCAGCAGGACAGGGGAATGGCAGCCCCAGCATTTT
CASRTGEWQPQHF
>TRBJ2-7|14|TRBV7-9|-|-
TGTGCCAGCAGCCCGGACTGGAGCTCCTACGAGCAGTACTTC
CASSPDWSSYEQYF
>TRBJ2-1|16|TRBV4-1|-|TRBD2
TGCGCCAGCAGCCCCATTCAGCGGGAGTTTTACAATGAGCAGTTCTTC
CASSPIQREFYNEQFF
>TRBJ1-3|15|TRBV28|-|TRBD1
TGTGCCAGCACGACAGGGCCTTTCTCTGGAAACACCATATATTTT
CASTTGPFSGNTIYF
>TRBJ1-1|14|TRBV30|-|TRBD1
TGTGCCTGGAGTGAACCTCACAGGGGGGCTGAAGCTTTCTTT
CAWSEPHRGAEAFF
>TRBJ1-3|14|TRBV29-1|-|-
TGCAGCGTTGTGTCGCATAGCTCTGGAAACACCATATATTTT
CSVVSHSSGNTIYF
>TRBJ1-2|14|TRBV5-1|-|TRBD1
TGCGCCAGCAGCCTATTCGACAGGGAGCATGGCTACACCTTC
CASSLFDREHGYTF
>TRBJ2-7|16|TRBV28|-|TRBD1
TGTGCCAGCAGACCTACCGGGACAGATACTGCTTACGAGCAGTACTTC
CASRPTGTDTAYEQYF
>TRBJ2-5|15|TRBV2|-|-
TGTGCCAGCAGCGTCTTAGGAGGGGTCCAAGAGACCCAGTACTTC
CASSVLGGVQETQYF